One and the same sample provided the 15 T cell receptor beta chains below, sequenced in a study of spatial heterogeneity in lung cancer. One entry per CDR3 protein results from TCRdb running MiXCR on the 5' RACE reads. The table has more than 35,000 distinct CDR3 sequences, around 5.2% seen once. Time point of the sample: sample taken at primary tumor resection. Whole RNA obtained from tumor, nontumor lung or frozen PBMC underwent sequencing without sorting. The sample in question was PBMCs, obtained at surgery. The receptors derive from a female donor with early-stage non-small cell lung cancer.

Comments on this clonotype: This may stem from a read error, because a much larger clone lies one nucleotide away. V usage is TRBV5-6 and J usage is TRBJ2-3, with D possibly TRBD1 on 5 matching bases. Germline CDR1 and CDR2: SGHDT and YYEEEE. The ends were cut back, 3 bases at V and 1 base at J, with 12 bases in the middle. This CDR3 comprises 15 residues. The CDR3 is CASSSTRGGTDTQYF. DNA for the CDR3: TGTGCCAGCAGCTCGACAAGGGGCGGCACAGATACGCAGTATTTT.

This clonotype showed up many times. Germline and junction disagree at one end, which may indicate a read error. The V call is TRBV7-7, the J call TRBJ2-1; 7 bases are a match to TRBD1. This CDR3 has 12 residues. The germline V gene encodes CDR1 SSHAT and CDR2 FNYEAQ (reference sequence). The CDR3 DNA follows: TGTGCTAGCAGCCAGACAGGGAGTGAGCAGTTCTTC. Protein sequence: CASSQTGSEQFF.

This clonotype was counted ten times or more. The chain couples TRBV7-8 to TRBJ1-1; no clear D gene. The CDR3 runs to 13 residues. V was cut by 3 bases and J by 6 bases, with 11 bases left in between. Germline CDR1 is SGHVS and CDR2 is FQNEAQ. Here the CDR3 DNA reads TGTGCCAGCAGCTTTCGGGTATCTGCTGAAGCTTTCTTT. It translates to CASSFRVSAEAFF.

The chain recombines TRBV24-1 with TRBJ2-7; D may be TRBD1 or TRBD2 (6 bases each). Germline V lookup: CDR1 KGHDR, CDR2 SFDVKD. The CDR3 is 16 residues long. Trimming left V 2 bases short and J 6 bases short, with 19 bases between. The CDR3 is CATSDSRDTSWTEQYF. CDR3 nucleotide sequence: TGTGCCACCAGTGATTCGCGGGACACCTCATGGACCGAGCAGTACTTC.

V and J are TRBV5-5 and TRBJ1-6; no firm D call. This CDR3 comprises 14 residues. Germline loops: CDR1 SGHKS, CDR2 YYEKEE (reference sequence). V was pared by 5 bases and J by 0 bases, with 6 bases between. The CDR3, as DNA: TGTGCCAGCAGGCCGAGCTCCTATAATTCACCCCTCCACTTT. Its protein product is CASRPSSYNSPLHF.

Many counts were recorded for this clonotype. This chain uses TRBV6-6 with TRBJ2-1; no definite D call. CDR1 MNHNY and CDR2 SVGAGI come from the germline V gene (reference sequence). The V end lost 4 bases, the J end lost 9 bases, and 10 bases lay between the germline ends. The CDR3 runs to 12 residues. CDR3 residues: CASSFGVGEQFF. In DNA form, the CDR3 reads TGTGCCAGCAGTTTTGGGGTCGGTGAGCAGTTCTTC.

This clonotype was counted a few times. CDR3 in DNA: TGTGCCAGCAGCGTAGGGGATTGGGGCAAAAACATTCAGTACTTC. Translation: CASSVGDWGKNIQYF. The rearrangement links TRBV9 to TRBJ2-4; D is ambiguous. This CDR3 has 15 amino acids. CDR1 is SGDLS, CDR2 YYNGEE, per germline. V dropped 0 bases and J dropped 3 bases, with 10 bases sitting between them.

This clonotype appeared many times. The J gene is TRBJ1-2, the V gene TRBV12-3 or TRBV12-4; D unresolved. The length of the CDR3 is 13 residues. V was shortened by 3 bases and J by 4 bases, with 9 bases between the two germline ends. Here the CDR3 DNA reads TGTGCCAGCAGTTTGTTGTCAGCCTATGGCTACACCTTC. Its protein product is CASSLLSAYGYTF.

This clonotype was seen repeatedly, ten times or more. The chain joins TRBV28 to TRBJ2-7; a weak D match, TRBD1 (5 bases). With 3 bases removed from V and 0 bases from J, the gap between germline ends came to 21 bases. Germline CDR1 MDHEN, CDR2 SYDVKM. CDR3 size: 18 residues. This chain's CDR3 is CASSLGYRPSESSYEQYF. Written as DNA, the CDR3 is TGTGCCAGCAGTTTGGGGTACAGGCCCTCGGAAAGCTCCTACGAGCAGTACTTC.

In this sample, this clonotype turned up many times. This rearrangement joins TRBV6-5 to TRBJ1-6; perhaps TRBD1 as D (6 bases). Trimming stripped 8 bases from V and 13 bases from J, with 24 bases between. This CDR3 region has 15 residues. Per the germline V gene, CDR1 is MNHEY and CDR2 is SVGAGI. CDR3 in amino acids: CASGSLQGPGEPLHF. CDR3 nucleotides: TGTGCCAGCGGATCCTTACAGGGCCCCGGGGAGCCCCTCCACTTT.

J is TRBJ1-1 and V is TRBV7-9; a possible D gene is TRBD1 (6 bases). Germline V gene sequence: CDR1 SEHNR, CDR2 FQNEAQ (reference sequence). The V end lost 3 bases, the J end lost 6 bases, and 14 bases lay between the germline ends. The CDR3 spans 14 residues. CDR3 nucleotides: TGTGCCAGCAGCTTCGGGACGACAGGCGCTGAAGCTTTCTTT. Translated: CASSFGTTGAEAFF.

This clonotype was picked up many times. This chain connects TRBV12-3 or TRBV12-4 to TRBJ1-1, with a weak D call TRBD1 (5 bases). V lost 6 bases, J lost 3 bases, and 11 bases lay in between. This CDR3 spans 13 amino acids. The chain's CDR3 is CASSPDSYTEAFF. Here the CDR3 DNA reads TGTGCCAGCAGCCCCGACAGCTACACTGAAGCTTTCTTT.

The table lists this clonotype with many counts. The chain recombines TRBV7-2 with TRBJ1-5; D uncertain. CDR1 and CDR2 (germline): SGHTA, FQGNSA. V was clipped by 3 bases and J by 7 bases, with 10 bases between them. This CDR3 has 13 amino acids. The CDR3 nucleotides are TGTGCCAGCAGCTTTTCAGAGGGCCAGCCCCAGCATTTT. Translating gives CASSFSEGQPQHF.

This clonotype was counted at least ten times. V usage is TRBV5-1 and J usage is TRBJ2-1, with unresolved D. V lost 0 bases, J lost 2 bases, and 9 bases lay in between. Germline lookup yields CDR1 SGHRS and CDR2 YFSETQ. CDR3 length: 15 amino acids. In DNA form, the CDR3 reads TGCGCCAGCAGCTTGGCCGGTCCCACCTACAATGAGCAGTTCTTC. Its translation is CASSLAGPTYNEQFF.

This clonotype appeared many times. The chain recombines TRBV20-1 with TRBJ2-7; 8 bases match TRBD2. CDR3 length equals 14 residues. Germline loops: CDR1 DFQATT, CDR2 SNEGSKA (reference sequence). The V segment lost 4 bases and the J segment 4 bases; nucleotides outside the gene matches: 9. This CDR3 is CSATPGGLVYEQYF. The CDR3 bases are TGCAGTGCTACTCCGGGGGGACTAGTATACGAGCAGTACTTC.